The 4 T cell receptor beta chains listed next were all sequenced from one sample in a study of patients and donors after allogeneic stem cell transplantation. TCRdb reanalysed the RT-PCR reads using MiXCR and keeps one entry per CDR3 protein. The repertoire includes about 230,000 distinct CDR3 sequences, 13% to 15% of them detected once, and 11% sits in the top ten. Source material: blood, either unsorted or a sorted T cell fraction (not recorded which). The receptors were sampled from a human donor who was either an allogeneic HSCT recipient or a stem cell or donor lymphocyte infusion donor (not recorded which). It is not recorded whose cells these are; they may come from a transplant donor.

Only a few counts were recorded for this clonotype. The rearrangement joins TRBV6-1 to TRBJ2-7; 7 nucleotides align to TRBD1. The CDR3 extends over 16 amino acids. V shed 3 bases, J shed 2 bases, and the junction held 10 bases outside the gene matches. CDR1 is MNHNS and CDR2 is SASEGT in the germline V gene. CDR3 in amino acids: CASSDLISGQTYEQYF. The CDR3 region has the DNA TGTGCCAGCAGTGACCTTATTTCGGGACAGACCTACGAGCAGTACTTC.

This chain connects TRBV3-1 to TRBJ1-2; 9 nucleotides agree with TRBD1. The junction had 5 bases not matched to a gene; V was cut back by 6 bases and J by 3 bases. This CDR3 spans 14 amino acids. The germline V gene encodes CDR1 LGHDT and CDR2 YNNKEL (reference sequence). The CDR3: CASRKQGADYGYTF. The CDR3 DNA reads TGTGCCAGCAGGAAACAGGGGGCGGACTATGGCTACACCTTC.

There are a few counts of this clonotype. The CDR3 nucleotides are TGTGCCAGCAGCAGAAAGACAGGGGCGGACTATGGCTACACCTTC. It is translated as CASSRKTGADYGYTF. This rearrangement joins TRBV7-2 to TRBJ1-2, with TRBD1 matching over 8 bases. CDR1 is SGHTA, CDR2 FQGNSA, per germline. This CDR3 region has 15 residues. Losses at the gene ends were 5 bases for V and 3 bases for J; bases not matched to a gene: 8. Based on the CDR3 plus reference TRBV7-2 and TRBJ1-2, the full variable domain is GAGVSQSPSNKVTEKGKDVELRCDPISGHTALYWYRQSLGQGLEFLIYFQGNSAPDKSGLPSDRFSAERTGGSVSTLTIQRTQQEDSAVYLCASSRKTGADYGYTFGSGTRLTVV.

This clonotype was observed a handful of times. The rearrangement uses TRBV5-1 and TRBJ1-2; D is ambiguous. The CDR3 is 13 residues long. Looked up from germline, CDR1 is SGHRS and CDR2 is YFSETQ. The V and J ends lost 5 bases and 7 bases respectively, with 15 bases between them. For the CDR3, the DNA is TGCGCCAGCAGTATAGACGGGCGTCTTGGCTACACCTTC. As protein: CASSIDGRLGYTF.